This TCR beta chain is from a study of control samples from healthy donors and cancer patients (dated by TCRdb to 2020 to 2022). Library method: the immunoSEQ multiplex PCR assay. TCRdb carries this immuneACCESS record with in-frame sequences only. Its versions omit some clonotypes, under half of them owing to an unresolved V gene in the studies checked, with the rest unexplained. The table for this sample lists under 85,000 clones; 93% of them were counted only once. The ten largest clonotypes hold about 1.3% of the sample. About this clone itself: No cognate antigen has been identified for it. The record has no base qualities; no much larger clone is one base away.

For this chain, trimming is 5 bases at the V end and 2 bases at the J end, and the number of junction bases without a gene match is 15. From the cysteine up to the phenylalanine, the CDR3 has a length of 18 residues. The sequence is cut down to CDR3 DNA, 54 bases in frame from base 1. CDR1 and CDR2 are drawn from the germline V gene: KGHSH, LQKENI. This sequence uses TRBV18 and TRBJ2-7; 10 bases in between match TRBD1. This receptor was identified in a woman aged 40 to 50 with lung cancer. Sequenced: PBMCs. CDR3 region: CASSITLAAGQGAYEQYF. The DNA reads as follows: TGTGCCAGCTCAATAACACTCGCGGCAGGACAGGGGGCCTACGAGCAGTACTTC. With all but the CDR3 taken from the reference TRBV18 and TRBJ2-7 genes, the full variable domain is: NAGVMQNPRHLVRRRGQEARLRCSPMKGHSHVYWYRQLPEEGLKFMVYLQKENIIDESGMPKERFSAEFPKEGPSILRIQQVVRGDSAAYFCASSITLAAGQGAYEQYFGPGTRLTVT.